This TCR beta chain is drawn from a study of cytomegalovirus exposure and HLA in healthy donors (dated 2017 in TCRdb). Looking at the study overall: According to a later analysis, the roughly 120 validation repertoires were produced on the same platform as the approximately 610 repertoires of the first cohort. The study aimed to test whether signatures of past pathogen exposure could be identified by cataloging public T cell receptors. Besides the first cohort of approximately 710 subjects, a separate validation cohort made up of 120 different subjects was used. High-throughput TCR immunosequencing, statistical association of individual TCRs with disease status, and machine learning were combined to predict cytomegalovirus infection status.

CDR1 and CDR2 (LNHDA, SQIVND) derive from the germline V gene (reference sequence). V and J are truncated by 6 bases and 0 bases respectively, leaving an intervening sequence of 10 bases. From the cysteine through the phenylalanine, the CDR3 covers 14 amino acids. This entry keeps only the CDR3 DNA: 42 bases, framed from base 1. The donors belonged to the validation cohort of over a hundred subjects, which was separate from the 666-subject first cohort. Comments on this clone: The specificity of this receptor is unknown. It has no much larger one-base neighbor in the sample; base qualities were not kept.

Library method: the immunoSEQ multiplex PCR assay. On the study's bioinformatics: A statistical classification framework was built to diagnose cytomegalovirus status from the catalog of TCR beta chain sequences. What TCRdb holds here is the immuneACCESS table cut down to in-frame rearrangements. Part of the clones is not present; checked against another copy, under half of the missing clones reflect an unresolved V gene, and the others are unexplained. Clone size and the V and J calls come from that table; the DNA yielded D and trimming. The sample table holds a few hundred thousand clones, of which roughly 87% were seen once. Around 11% of the sample goes to the ten largest clones. Results and caveats for the whole study, not just this receptor: Cytomegalovirus status was reported to be diagnosed by the classifier with high specificity and sensitivity in both the original and validation cohorts. A few of the identified cytomegalovirus-associated TCR beta chains were confirmed in vitro to be specific for cytomegalovirus antigens. Of the cluster scores, 94% were above 0 in a later analysis, which found that TCRs clustered in the first cohort also tended to co-occur in the 120 validation repertoires. A total of 150 to 200 TCR beta chains were listed by the study as associated with cytomegalovirus. All 120 or so repertoires were used to score co-occurrence in the validation cohort in a later analysis, because that analysis had no HLA typing for the cohort. The authors suggested that the approach could potentially be extended to other disease states and immunological phenotypes. Across donors, most TCR sequences were observed very rarely, whereas some public TCRs were present in many individuals.

This TCR was sampled from a young man in good health and CMV-seropositive. Sequencing was performed on PBMCs. The receptor chain draws on TRBV19 and TRBJ2-3, with the D gene too uncertain to name. The CDR3 corresponds to CASRQTSSTDTQYF. The DNA is as follows: TGTGCCAGTAGACAGACTTCGAGCACAGATACGCAGTATTTT.